This T cell receptor (beta chain) was identified in a study of beta chain features in type 1 diabetes. Study-wide findings and caveats: Type 1 diabetes patients showed fewer insertions and more deletions at VDJ junctions. Moderately but significantly shorter TCRB CDR3s were found in Type 1 diabetes patients in all four CD4+ subsets. Naive, central memory and Treg TCRB repertoires appeared more alike in patients than in healthy donors.

Expressed TCRB transcripts were sequenced after all isolated RNA was converted to cDNA. Clones were read by immunoSEQ multiplex PCR, and TCRdb kept only the in-frame ones, dropping some. Counted here are about 650,000 clones, under 15% occurring once; the ten biggest clones make up roughly 0.12%. This CDR3 is built from 19 residues. Trimming pared 4 bases from V and 0 bases from J, leaving 23 bases between. Germline CDR1 reads SGHDT; CDR2 reads YYEEEE. Details on this clone: What it binds is not known.

The gene calls are TRBV5-6 and TRBJ1-3; D remains unclear. The sequence was collected from a man aged 30 to 45 with type 1 diabetes. Sequenced material: naive CD4+ T cells from blood. CDR3 coding DNA: TGTGCCAGCAGCCTCGGACCCACGGCCCCATGGAGCTCTGGAAACACCATATATTTT. Translation: CASSLGPTAPWSSGNTIYF.